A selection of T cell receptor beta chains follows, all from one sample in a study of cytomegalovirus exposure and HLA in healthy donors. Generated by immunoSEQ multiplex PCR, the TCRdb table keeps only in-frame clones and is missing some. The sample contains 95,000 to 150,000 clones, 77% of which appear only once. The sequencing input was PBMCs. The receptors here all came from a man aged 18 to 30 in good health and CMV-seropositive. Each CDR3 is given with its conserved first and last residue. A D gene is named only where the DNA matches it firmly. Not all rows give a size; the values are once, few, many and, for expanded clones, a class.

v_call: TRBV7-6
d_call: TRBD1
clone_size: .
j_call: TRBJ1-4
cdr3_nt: TGTGCCAGCAGCTCTCCAACCGGGACAGGGGGTGCATGGGTCGATGAAAAACTGTTTTTT
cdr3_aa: CASSSPTGTGGAWVDEKLFF

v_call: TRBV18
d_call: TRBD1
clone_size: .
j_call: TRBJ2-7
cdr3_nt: TGTGCCAGCTCACCTAGACAGGGGACCTACGAGCAGTACTTC
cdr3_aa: CASSPRQGTYEQYF

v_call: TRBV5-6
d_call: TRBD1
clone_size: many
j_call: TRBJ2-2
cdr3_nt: TGTGCCAGCAGTGCAACAGGGGGCACCGGGGAGCTGTTTTTT
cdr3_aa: CASSATGGTGELFF

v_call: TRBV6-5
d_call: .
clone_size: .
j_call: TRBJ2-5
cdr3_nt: TGTGCCAGCAGTTACGAAGGCCGGGGGACCCAGTACTTC
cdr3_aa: CASSYEGRGTQYF

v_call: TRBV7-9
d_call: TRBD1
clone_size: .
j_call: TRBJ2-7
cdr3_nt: TGTGCCAGCAGCATTAGATCCCGACAGGGCGGTCGCTACGAGCAGTACTTC
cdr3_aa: CASSIRSRQGGRYEQYF

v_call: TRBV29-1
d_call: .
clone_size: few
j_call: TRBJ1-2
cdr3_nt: TGCAGCGTTGTACCACAGGGACACTATGGCTACACCTTC
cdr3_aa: CSVVPQGHYGYTF

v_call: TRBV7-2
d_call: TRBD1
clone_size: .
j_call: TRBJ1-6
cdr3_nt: TGTGCCAGCAGCACAGGGGGCGATTCCCTCCACTTT
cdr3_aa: CASSTGGDSLHF

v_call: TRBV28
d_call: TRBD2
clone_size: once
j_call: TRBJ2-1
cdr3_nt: TGTGCCAGCAGCCTTTTGGGGACTAGCGGGAGGGGAAGTGAGCAGTTCTTC
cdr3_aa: CASSLLGTSGRGSEQFF

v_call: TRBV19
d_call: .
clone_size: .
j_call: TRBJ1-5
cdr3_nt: TGTGCCACAAAGGGAGGGGGGGACAATCAGCCCCAGCATTTT
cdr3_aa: CATKGGGDNQPQHF

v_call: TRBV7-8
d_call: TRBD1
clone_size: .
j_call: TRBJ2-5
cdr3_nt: TGTGCCAGCAACAAGCTCCAGGACAGGGCGGGAGAGACCCAGTACTTC
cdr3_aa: CASNKLQDRAGETQYF

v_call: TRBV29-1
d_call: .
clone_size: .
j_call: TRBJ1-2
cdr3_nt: TGCAGCGTTGAAGTTCCGGGATATGGCTACACCTTC
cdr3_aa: CSVEVPGYGYTF

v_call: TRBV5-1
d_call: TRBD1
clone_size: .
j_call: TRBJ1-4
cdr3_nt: TGCGCCAGCAGCTTGGCTGGACAGGGGACCGCAACTAATGAAAAACTGTTTTTT
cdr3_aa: CASSLAGQGTATNEKLFF

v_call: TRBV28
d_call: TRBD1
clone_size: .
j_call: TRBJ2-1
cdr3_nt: TGTGCCAGCAGTTTTATAGGGACAGGGGTTATTGAGCAGTTCTTC
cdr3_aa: CASSFIGTGVIEQFF

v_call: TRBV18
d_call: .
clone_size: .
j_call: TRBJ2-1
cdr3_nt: TGTGCCAGCTCACCACCCCAGGGGCCCGGCGTGGGGGAGCAGTTCTTC
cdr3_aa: CASSPPQGPGVGEQFF

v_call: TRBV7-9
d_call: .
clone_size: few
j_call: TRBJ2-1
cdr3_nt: TGTGCCAGCAGCTTTCAAGGGGCCAATGAGCAGTTCTTC
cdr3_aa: CASSFQGANEQFF

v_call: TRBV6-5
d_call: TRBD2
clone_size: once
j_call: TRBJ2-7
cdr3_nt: TGTGCCAGCAGTTACTCGATGGGGGGGGGATACGAGCAGTACTTC
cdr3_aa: CASSYSMGGGYEQYF

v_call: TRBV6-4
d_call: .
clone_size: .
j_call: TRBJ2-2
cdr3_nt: TGTGCCAGCAGTGACCACCCCGAGGCCGGGGAGCTGTTTTTT
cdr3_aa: CASSDHPEAGELFF

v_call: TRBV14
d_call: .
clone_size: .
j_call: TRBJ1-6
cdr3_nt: TGTGCCAGCAGCCAAACGGGTTCGAGCTCCTATAATTCACCCCTCCACTTT
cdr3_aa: CASSQTGSSSYNSPLHF

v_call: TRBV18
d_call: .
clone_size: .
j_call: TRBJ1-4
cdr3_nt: TGTGCCAGCTCACCATCCCGGGGAACTAATGAAAAACTGTTTTTT
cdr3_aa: CASSPSRGTNEKLFF

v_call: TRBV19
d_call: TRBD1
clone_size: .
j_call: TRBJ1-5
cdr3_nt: TGTGCCAGTAGTATAGGACAGGGACGCAATCAGCCCCAGCATTTT
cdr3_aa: CASSIGQGRNQPQHF

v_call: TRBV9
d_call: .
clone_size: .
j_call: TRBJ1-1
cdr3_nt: TGTGCCAGCAGCGTAGCTTCGAACACTGAAGCTTTCTTT
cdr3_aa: CASSVASNTEAFF

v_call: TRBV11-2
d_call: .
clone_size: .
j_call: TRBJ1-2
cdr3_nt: TGTGCCAGCACCCAGGACAGCTACCCTAACTATGGCTACACCTTC
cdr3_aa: CASTQDSYPNYGYTF

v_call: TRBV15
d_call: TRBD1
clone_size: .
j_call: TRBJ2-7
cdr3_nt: TGTGCCACCAGCAGAGATCGGGAACAGGGGGCTTGGGAGCAGTACTTC
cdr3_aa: CATSRDREQGAWEQYF

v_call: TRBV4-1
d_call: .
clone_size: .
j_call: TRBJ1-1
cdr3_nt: TGCGCCAGCAGCCAAGAGGGGTGGGCGGGGAACACTGAAGCTTTCTTT
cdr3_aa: CASSQEGWAGNTEAFF

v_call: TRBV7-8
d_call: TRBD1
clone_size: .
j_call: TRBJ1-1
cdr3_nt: TGTGCCAGCAGCTGGGGGACAGGGGGTATCGTGAACACTGAAGCTTTCTTT
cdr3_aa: CASSWGTGGIVNTEAFF

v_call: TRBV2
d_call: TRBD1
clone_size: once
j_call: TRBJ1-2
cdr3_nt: TGTGCCAGCAGCCTGACAGGGGGCTACTATGGCTACACCTTC
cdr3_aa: CASSLTGGYYGYTF

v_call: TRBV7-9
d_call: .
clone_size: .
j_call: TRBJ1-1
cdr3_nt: TGTTCCACTTCCCCTCTCCCCGTTTTCTTT
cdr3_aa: CSTSPLPVFF

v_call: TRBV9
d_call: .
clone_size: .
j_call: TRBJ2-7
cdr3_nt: TGTGCCAGCAGCGGGAACTTTAACAGGGTGGGCACTACCGAGCAGTACTTC
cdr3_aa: CASSGNFNRVGTTEQYF

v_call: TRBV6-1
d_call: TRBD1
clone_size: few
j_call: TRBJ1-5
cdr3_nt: TGTGCCAGCAGTGCCTCGGGGACAGTTAATCAGCCCCAGCATTTT
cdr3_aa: CASSASGTVNQPQHF

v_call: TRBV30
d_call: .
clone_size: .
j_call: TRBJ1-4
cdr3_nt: TGTGCCTGGAGTTGGGGGCGAGAAAAACTGTTTTTT
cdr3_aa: CAWSWGREKLFF

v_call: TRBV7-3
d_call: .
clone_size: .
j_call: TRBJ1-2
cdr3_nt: TGTGCCAGCAGCTTAGTGGGGGCCTTCGGCTACACCTTC
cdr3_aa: CASSLVGAFGYTF

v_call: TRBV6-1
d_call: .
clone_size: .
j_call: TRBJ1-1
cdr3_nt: TGTGCCAGCAGTGGCCGTGAGGGAGGCACTGAAGCTTTCTTT
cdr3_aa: CASSGREGGTEAFF

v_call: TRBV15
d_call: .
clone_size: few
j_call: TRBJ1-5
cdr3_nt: TGTGCCACCAGCGGCGATCGGGATAGCAATCAGCCCCAGCATTTT
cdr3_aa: CATSGDRDSNQPQHF

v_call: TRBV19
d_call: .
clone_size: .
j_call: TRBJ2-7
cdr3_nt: TGTGCCAGTAGTACATCCGACACATACGAGCAGTACTTC
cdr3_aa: CASSTSDTYEQYF

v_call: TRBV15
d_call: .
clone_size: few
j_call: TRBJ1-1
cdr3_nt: TGTGCCACCACCCCGACAGTTTTCACTGAAGCTTTCTTT
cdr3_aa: CATTPTVFTEAFF

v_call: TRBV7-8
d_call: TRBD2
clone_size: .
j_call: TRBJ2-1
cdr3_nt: TGTGCCAGCAGTTATTCGAGCGGGAGGGCCTTCGATGAGCAGTTCTTC
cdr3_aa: CASSYSSGRAFDEQFF

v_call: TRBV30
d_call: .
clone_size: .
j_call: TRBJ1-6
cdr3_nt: TGTGCCTGGAGTGTAGGGGGTGGAAATTCACCCCTCCACTTT
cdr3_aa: CAWSVGGGNSPLHF

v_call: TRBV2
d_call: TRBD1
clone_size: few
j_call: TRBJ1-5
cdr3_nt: TGTGCCAGCAGTGAAGAGAGGACAGGGCCCCAGCCCCAGCATTTT
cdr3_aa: CASSEERTGPQPQHF

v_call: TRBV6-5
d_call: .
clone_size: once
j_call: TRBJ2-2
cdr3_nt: TGTGCCAGCACCTGGGGGAGGACGAACACCGGGGAGCTGTTTTTT
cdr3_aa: CASTWGRTNTGELFF

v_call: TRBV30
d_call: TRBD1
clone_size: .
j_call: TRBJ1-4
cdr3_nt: TGTGCCTGGGCCGGGACAGTAAATGAAAAACTGTTTTTT
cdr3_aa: CAWAGTVNEKLFF

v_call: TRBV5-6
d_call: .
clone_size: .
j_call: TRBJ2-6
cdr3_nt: TGTGCCAGCAGCCCCTGGGCCTTTCGCTCTGGGGCCAACGGCCTGACTTTC
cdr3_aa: CASSPWAFRSGANGLTF

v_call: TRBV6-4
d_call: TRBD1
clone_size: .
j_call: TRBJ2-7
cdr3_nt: TGTGCCAGCAGTAACCCAGGGGACAGGTACTCCTACGAGCAGTACTTC
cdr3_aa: CASSNPGDRYSYEQYF

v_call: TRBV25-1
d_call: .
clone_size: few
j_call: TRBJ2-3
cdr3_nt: TGTGCCAGCAGTAAGATAGGGGGGGGCACAGATACGCAGTATTTT
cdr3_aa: CASSKIGGGTDTQYF

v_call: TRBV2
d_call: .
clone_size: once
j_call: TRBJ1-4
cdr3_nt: TGTGCCAGCAGAAAGGACAGCCCGGGGGGGAAACTGTTTTTT
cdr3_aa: CASRKDSPGGKLFF

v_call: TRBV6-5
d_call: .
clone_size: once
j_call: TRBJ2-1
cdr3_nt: TGTGCCAGCAGTTACTCTATTGGCAGGGGGCAGTTCTTC
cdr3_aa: CASSYSIGRGQFF

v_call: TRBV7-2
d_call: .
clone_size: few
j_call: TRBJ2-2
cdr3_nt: TGTGCCAGCAGCCAGAGTTTTGACAGATACACCGGGGAGCTGTTTTTT
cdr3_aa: CASSQSFDRYTGELFF

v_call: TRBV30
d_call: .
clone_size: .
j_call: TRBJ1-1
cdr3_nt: TGTGCCCTCTCCGGGAAGAACACTGAAGCTTTCTTT
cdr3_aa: CALSGKNTEAFF

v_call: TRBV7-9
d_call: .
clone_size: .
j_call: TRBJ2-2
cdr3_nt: TGTGCCAGCAGTTTTGAGCGGAACACCGGGGAGCTGTTTTTT
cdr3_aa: CASSFERNTGELFF

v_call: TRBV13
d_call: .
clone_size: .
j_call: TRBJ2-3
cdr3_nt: TGTGCCAGCAGCTTAGCGGGAGAGACAGATACGCAGTATTTT
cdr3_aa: CASSLAGETDTQYF